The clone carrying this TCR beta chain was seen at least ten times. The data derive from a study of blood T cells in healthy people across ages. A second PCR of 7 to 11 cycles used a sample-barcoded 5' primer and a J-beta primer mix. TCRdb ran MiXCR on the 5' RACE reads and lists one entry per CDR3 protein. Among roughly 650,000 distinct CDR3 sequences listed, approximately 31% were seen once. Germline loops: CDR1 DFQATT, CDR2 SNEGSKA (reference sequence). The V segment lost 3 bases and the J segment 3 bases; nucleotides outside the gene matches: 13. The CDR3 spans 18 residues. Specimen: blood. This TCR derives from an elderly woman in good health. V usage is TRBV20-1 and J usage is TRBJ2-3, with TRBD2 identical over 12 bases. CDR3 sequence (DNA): TGCAGTGCTAGCCCTGTCTTGCTAGCGGGGGGGCGTACAGATACGCAGTATTTT. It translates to CSASPVLLAGGRTDTQYF.